The T cell receptor (beta chain) described here comes from a study of OX40 agonist ivuxolimab in advanced cancers. Overall study: Partial responses were achieved by three patients, of whom one had hepatocellular carcinoma and two had cutaneous melanoma.

TCRdb keeps only in-frame clones here, not all; method: immunoSEQ multiplex PCR. The sample lists 35,000 to 40,000 clones; more than 75% were seen once. A note on this clone: What it binds is not known.

J was trimmed by 4 bases and V by 6 bases; bases with no gene match: 8. Germline V CDR1 and CDR2: MNHEY, SVGAGI. This CDR3 has 15 residues. Findings of the study overall: On average, a greater number of expanded clones characterised CD8+ T cells relative to CD4+.

Source: CD4+ or CD8+ T cells sorted from blood, taken in a trial of the OX40 agonist ivuxolimab. The genes are TRBV6-5 and TRBJ1-5, with 8 bases fitting TRBD1. This clonotype was sampled from an adult with an advanced solid tumor such as melanoma, head and neck, liver or kidney cancer. The CDR3 region is CASSLRQGWNQPQHF. The CDR3 DNA is TGTGCCAGCAGCTTAAGACAGGGGTGGAATCAGCCCCAGCATTTT.